The clone carrying this T cell receptor beta chain was seen only a few times. Antigen unknown. The trim removed 3 bases at V and 7 bases at J, leaving 12 bases unmatched. The CDR3 length is 16 residues. This entry belongs to a study of T-cell reconstitution after alpha-beta-depleted transplantation in children. Whole-study results and caveats: Several hundred expanded graft clones reportedly supplied alpha-beta T cells about two months after transplant. Surviving recipient T cells and thymic progenitors produced the high day-60 TCRbeta diversity seen in some patients. Newly generated T cells supplied most T-cell counts and diversity one year post-transplant.

Unique molecular identifiers were used to barcode this TCRbeta library. A single record per CDR3 protein comes from TCRdb applying MiXCR to the PCR reads. The table includes nearly 350,000 distinct CDR3 sequences, around 15% detected once. The source material was PBMCs, mostly from graft donor cells, sampled 360 days after TCRalphabeta/CD19-depleted stem cell transplant. The gene calls are TRBV12-3 or TRBV12-4 and TRBJ1-5, with 7 bases lining up with TRBD1. This TCR was recovered from a male patient between 2 and 10 years old who had a stem cell transplant for acute lymphoblastic leukemia, so the T cells may come from the graft donor. This chain's CDR3 is CASSFGSTGFPQPQHF. The CDR3 DNA reads as TGTGCCAGCAGTTTTGGGTCGACAGGGTTCCCACAGCCCCAGCATTTT.